These 14 T cell receptor beta chains originate from one sample sequenced in a study of OX40 agonist ivuxolimab in advanced cancers. TCRdb's copy holds only in-frame clones and misses some; the assay was immunoSEQ multiplex PCR. The sample holds about 82,000 clones, roughly nine tenths seen once. The specimen comprised CD4+ or CD8+ T cells sorted from blood, sampled in a trial of the OX40 agonist ivuxolimab. The receptors were sampled from an adult with an advanced solid tumor such as melanoma, head and neck, liver or kidney cancer.

The chain uses TRBV7-2 and TRBJ2-2, with no clear D. Per germline, CDR1 SGHTA and CDR2 FQGNSA. This CDR3 contains 14 residues. The ends were cut back, 4 bases at V and 2 bases at J, with 8 bases in the middle. This CDR3 is CASSYPPNTGELFF. The DNA for the CDR3 is TGTGCCAGCAGCTACCCCCCCAACACCGGGGAGCTGTTTTTT.

This chain uses TRBV21-1 with TRBJ2-1; no DNA check was done on the table's D call, TRBD2. TRBV21-1 is a pseudogene. The CDR3 has 10 amino acids. CDR3 DNA sequence: TGTGCCATAGTGGTGTTTGAGCAGTTCTTC. Protein: CAIVVFEQFF.

The chain is built from TRBV5-1 and TRBJ2-3; D possibly corresponds to TRBD2 (5 bases). This CDR3 contains 14 residues. Trimming took 0 bases from V and 6 from J, leaving 11 bases between them. Germline V gives CDR1 SGHRS, CDR2 YFSETQ. CDR3 region: CASSLAGVFDTQYF. The CDR3, as DNA: TGCGCCAGCAGCTTGGCCGGGGTTTTCGATACGCAGTATTTT.

The chain uses TRBV5-1 and TRBJ1-3; D call uncertain. The CDR3 loop spans 16 amino acids. V lost 4 bases, J lost 0 bases, and 14 bases lay in between. Germline-derived CDR1 and CDR2 are SGHRS and YFSETQ. CDR3 loop: CASSLSLGSSGNTIYF. CDR3 sequence (DNA): TGCGCCAGCAGCCTGTCCTTGGGGAGCTCTGGAAACACCATATATTTT.

The chain has TRBV14 and TRBJ2-1; D possibly uses TRBD1 or TRBD2 (5 bases each). The germline gives CDR1 SGHDN, CDR2 FVKESK. The CDR3 runs 16 residues. Trimming shortened V by 5 bases and J by 6 bases, and 20 bases separated the two germline ends. CDR3 nucleotides: TGTGCCAGCAGCGGAACCAGCGGCAGGGCGTTCAATGAGCAGTTCTTC. This translates into CASSGTSGRAFNEQFF.

The chain has TRBV11-1 and TRBJ2-7, with D possibly being TRBD2 (5 bases). The CDR3 is 14 residues long. CDR1 is SGHAT and CDR2 is FQDESV in the germline V gene (reference sequence). Trimming stripped 5 bases from V and 3 bases from J, with 14 bases between. The CDR3 loop is CASSPGEINYEQYF. The CDR3 DNA follows: TGTGCCAGCAGCCCCGGGGAGATCAACTACGAGCAGTACTTC. Variable domain in full (rest from reference TRBV11-1 and TRBJ2-7): EAEVAQSPRYKITEKSQAVAFWCDPISGHATLYWYRQILGQGPELLVQFQDESVVDDSQLPKDRFSAERLKGVDSTLKIQPAELGDSAMYLCASSPGEINYEQYFGPGTRLTVT.

This clone was found once. Other DNA variants within this sample encode the same CDR3. This chain connects TRBV5-1 to TRBJ2-2; D is possibly TRBD1 (5 bases). Trimming stripped 0 bases from V and 5 bases from J, with 5 bases between. This CDR3 has 13 amino acids. The germline V gene encodes CDR1 SGHRS and CDR2 YFSETQ. CDR3 residues: CASSLAGTGELFF. The CDR3, as DNA: TGCGCCAGCAGCTTGGCAGGGACCGGGGAGCTGTTTTTT.

The chain carries TRBV15 and TRBJ2-1; no clear D gene. Germline assignment: CDR1 LNHNV and CDR2 YYDKDF (reference sequence). Trimming took off 4 bases at V and 0 bases at J, with 10 bases between the two ends. The CDR3 runs to 15 residues. Here the CDR3 reads CATSKTVSSYNEQFF. CDR3 coding DNA: TGTGCCACCAGCAAGACTGTTAGCTCCTACAATGAGCAGTTCTTC.

The rearrangement links TRBV5-1 to TRBJ2-2, with D unresolved. Trimming removed 3 bases at V and 4 bases at J, with 10 bases between. The CDR3 sequence is 14 residues long. CDR1 SGHRS and CDR2 YFSETQ come from the germline V gene. The CDR3 region has the DNA TGCGCCAGCAGCTCTGCGGTGGGCACCGGGGAGCTGTTTTTT. It specifies CASSSAVGTGELFF.

The genes are TRBV25-1 and TRBJ1-3; D not certain. Trimming cost V 5 bases and J 4 bases, with 15 bases left between them. Looked up from germline, CDR1 is MGHDK and CDR2 is SYGVNS. This CDR3 is built from 15 residues. The CDR3 here is CASSTSWSGGNTIYF. The CDR3 bases are TGTGCCAGCAGTACATCCTGGTCGGGGGGAAACACCATATATTTT.

The chain couples TRBV25-1 to TRBJ2-1, with 9 bases identical to TRBD1. Germline lookup yields CDR1 MGHDK and CDR2 SYGVNS. This CDR3 is built from 14 residues. Trimming cost V 6 bases and J 5 bases; bases outside gene matches: 5. This chain's CDR3 is CASRTGTGNNEQFF. CDR3 sequence (DNA): TGTGCCAGCAGAACCGGGACAGGGAACAATGAGCAGTTCTTC.

In this sample, this clone turned up once. The V gene is TRBV7-9, the J gene TRBJ2-3; 8 positions agree with TRBD2. The CDR3 has 18 residues. V gave up 4 bases and J gave up 1 base; unmatched junction bases: 13. CDR1 and CDR2 from the germline V gene are SEHNR and FQNEAQ (reference sequence). As DNA, the CDR3 is TGTGCCAGCAGCTCGATTAGCGGGGCTTTCATCCGCACAGATACGCAGTATTTT. It specifies CASSSISGAFIRTDTQYF.

The chain recombines TRBV6-6 with TRBJ2-2; maybe TRBD2 (5 bases). The ends were cut back, 2 bases at V and 6 bases at J, with 7 bases in the middle. This CDR3 has 13 residues. The germline V gene has CDR1 MNHNY and CDR2 SVGAGI (reference sequence). The DNA of the CDR3 is TGTGCCAGCAGTTACGGGAGCGCCGGGGAGCTGTTTTTT. Amino acids: CASSYGSAGELFF.

This chain connects TRBV2 to TRBJ2-5; D is undetermined. V shed 5 bases and J shed 5 bases, with 12 bases lying between them. Germline V gives CDR1 SNHLY, CDR2 FYNNEI. The CDR3 has 13 residues. CDR3 protein: CASSPRTRETQYF. CDR3 coding DNA: TGTGCCAGCAGTCCCCGGACCCGGGAGACCCAGTACTTC.